This T cell receptor (beta chain) was observed in a study of OX40 agonist ivuxolimab in advanced cancers. Study-wide background: Patients assigned to dose escalation were diagnosed with hepatocellular carcinoma, melanoma, renal cell or head and neck cancer.

Points from the study as a whole: Relative to CD4+, CD8+ T cells held more expanded clones on average.

Profiling relied on immunoSEQ multiplex PCR, and the TCRdb table lists in-frame clones only, not all of them. The repertoire has about 67,000 clones, approximately 87% of them found once; the top ten carry 4% to 5%. On this clone: Its antigen is undetermined.

V gave up 0 bases and J gave up 0 bases, with 6 bases separating them. The CDR3 loop spans 15 amino acids. Germline loops: CDR1 MNHEY, CDR2 SVGAGI. Sequenced material: CD4+ or CD8+ T cells sorted from blood, taken in a trial of the OX40 agonist ivuxolimab. The TCR comes from an adult with an advanced solid tumor such as melanoma, head and neck, liver or kidney cancer. The chain links TRBV6-5 to TRBJ1-5; D not certain. CDR3 bases: TGTGCCAGCAGTTACTCGGGGTTTAGCAATCAGCCCCAGCATTTT. This sequence encodes CASSYSGFSNQPQHF.